The T cell receptor beta chain under discussion was sequenced for a study of T cell responses to AZD1222 COVID-19 vaccine. The repertoire was sequenced with immunoSEQ multiplex PCR; TCRdb's copy has only in-frame clones and lacks some. Among some 130,000 clones listed, more than 90% were seen once. The CDR3 consists of 14 residues. The V gene end was trimmed by 3 bases and the J gene end by 6 bases; junction bases not matched to a gene: 7. Germline lookup yields CDR1 LNHDA and CDR2 SQIVND (reference sequence). The TCR originated in an adult who received the AZD1222 COVID-19 vaccine. Sequenced here: peripheral blood, sampled 28 days after the second AZD1222 dose. The chain has TRBV19 and TRBJ2-7; 8 nucleotides line up with TRBD2. The CDR3 nucleotides are TGTGCCAGTAGTATCGGGGGGGCCGCGCGCGAGCAGTACTTC. Translating gives CASSIGGAAREQYF.